This T cell receptor (beta chain) was identified in a study of control samples from healthy donors and cancer patients. This CDR3 is built from 12 residues. Germline V CDR1 and CDR2: LNHDA, SQIVND (reference sequence). Trimming at V came to 10 bases and at J to 1 base, leaving 3 bases not matched to a gene. Libraries were prepared by immunoSEQ multiplex PCR; TCRdb keeps only in-frame clonotypes and omits some of them. The data show 120,000 or so clones, around 90% seen once. The J gene is TRBJ1-1, the V gene TRBV19, with 7 positions matching TRBD1. The origin of this receptor is a man aged 35-49 years in good health. Material: blood. CDR3 sequence (DNA): TGTGCCACCAACAGGGGGAACACTGAAGCTTTCTTT. Translation: CATNRGNTEAFF.